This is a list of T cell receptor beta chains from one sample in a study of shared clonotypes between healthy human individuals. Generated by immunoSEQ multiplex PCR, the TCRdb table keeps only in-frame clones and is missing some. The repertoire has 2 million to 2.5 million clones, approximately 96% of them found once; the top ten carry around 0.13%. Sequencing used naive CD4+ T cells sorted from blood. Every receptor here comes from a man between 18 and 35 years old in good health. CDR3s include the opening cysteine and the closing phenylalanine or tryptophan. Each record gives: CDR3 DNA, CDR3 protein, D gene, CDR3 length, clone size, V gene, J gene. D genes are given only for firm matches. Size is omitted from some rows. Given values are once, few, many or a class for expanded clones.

cdr3_nt: TGTGCCAGCAGCGCCTGGGGGGGGGCTTCCTACGAGCAGTACTTC; cdr3_aa: CASSAWGGASYEQYF; d_call: NA; cdr3_length: 15; clone_size: NA; v_call: TRBV2; j_call: TRBJ2-7
cdr3_nt: TGTGCCATCAGTGAGTCGGATGGGGGGCTGAACTATGGCTACACCTTC; cdr3_aa: CAISESDGGLNYGYTF; d_call: NA; cdr3_length: 16; clone_size: NA; v_call: TRBV10-3; j_call: TRBJ1-2
cdr3_nt: TGTGCCAGCTCACCCCCCTACAATGAGCAGTTCTTC; cdr3_aa: CASSPPYNEQFF; d_call: NA; cdr3_length: 12; clone_size: few; v_call: TRBV18; j_call: TRBJ2-1
cdr3_nt: TGTGCCAGCAGCTTGGGGGTTAATAGCAATCAGCCCCAGCATTTT; cdr3_aa: CASSLGVNSNQPQHF; d_call: NA; cdr3_length: 15; clone_size: NA; v_call: TRBV11-2; j_call: TRBJ1-5
cdr3_nt: TGTGCCAGCTCATCCGGACAGAACACTGAAGCTTTCTTT; cdr3_aa: CASSSGQNTEAFF; d_call: NA; cdr3_length: 13; clone_size: NA; v_call: TRBV18; j_call: TRBJ1-1
cdr3_nt: TGTGCCAGCAGTCCCTCCGGGGGGGGGAAAAACATTCAGTACTTC; cdr3_aa: CASSPSGGGKNIQYF; d_call: TRBD2; cdr3_length: 15; clone_size: NA; v_call: TRBV28; j_call: TRBJ2-4
cdr3_nt: TGTGCCAGCAGTGCCGAGGCAGGGATTTCCAATCAGCCCCAGCATTTT; cdr3_aa: CASSAEAGISNQPQHF; d_call: NA; cdr3_length: 16; clone_size: NA; v_call: TRBV2; j_call: TRBJ1-5
cdr3_nt: TGTGCCAGCAGCCGACCAGACAGTAGGTCTGAGCAGTTCTTC; cdr3_aa: CASSRPDSRSEQFF; d_call: NA; cdr3_length: 14; clone_size: NA; v_call: TRBV7-2; j_call: TRBJ2-1
cdr3_nt: TGTGCCTGGAGTGTAACCCTTAACTCTGGAAACACCATATATTTT; cdr3_aa: CAWSVTLNSGNTIYF; d_call: NA; cdr3_length: 15; clone_size: NA; v_call: TRBV30; j_call: TRBJ1-3
cdr3_nt: TGTGCCAGCAGTTTATTGGCCCCTAGGGGGGGTAATTCACCCCTCCACTTT; cdr3_aa: CASSLLAPRGGNSPLHF; d_call: NA; cdr3_length: 17; clone_size: NA; v_call: TRBV27; j_call: TRBJ1-6
cdr3_nt: TGTGCCAGCAGCTCGCCGGGACGGCCGTATCAAGAGACCCAGTACTTC; cdr3_aa: CASSSPGRPYQETQYF; d_call: NA; cdr3_length: 16; clone_size: NA; v_call: TRBV5-4; j_call: TRBJ2-5
cdr3_nt: TGCAGCGGATCGACAGGAACTCTGAACACTGAAGCTTTCTTT; cdr3_aa: CSGSTGTLNTEAFF; d_call: NA; cdr3_length: 14; clone_size: once; v_call: TRBV29-1; j_call: TRBJ1-1
cdr3_nt: TGTGCCAGCAGTTTACCCCCGGGACAGCTAAACACTGAAGCTTTCTTT; cdr3_aa: CASSLPPGQLNTEAFF; d_call: TRBD1; cdr3_length: 16; clone_size: NA; v_call: TRBV28; j_call: TRBJ1-1
cdr3_nt: TGTGCCAGCTCACCGGGGGTTCAGGAAGAGACCCAGTACTTC; cdr3_aa: CASSPGVQEETQYF; d_call: NA; cdr3_length: 14; clone_size: NA; v_call: TRBV18; j_call: TRBJ2-5
cdr3_nt: TGTGCCAGCAGCCCCTCAATCATCGGGGGTAGTTTCCTCCACTTT; cdr3_aa: CASSPSIIGGSFLHF; d_call: NA; cdr3_length: 15; clone_size: NA; v_call: TRBV11-2; j_call: TRBJ1-6
cdr3_nt: TGTGCCAGCTCACCCGGGACAGGGGGGGATGGCTACACCTTC; cdr3_aa: CASSPGTGGDGYTF; d_call: TRBD1; cdr3_length: 14; clone_size: NA; v_call: TRBV18; j_call: TRBJ1-2
cdr3_nt: TGTGCCAGCAGCTTAACGATGAACACTGAAGCTTTCTTT; cdr3_aa: CASSLTMNTEAFF; d_call: NA; cdr3_length: 13; clone_size: once; v_call: TRBV7-3; j_call: TRBJ1-1
cdr3_nt: TGTGCCAGCAGCTCAGGGGGTTCAGGTGGCTACACCTTC; cdr3_aa: CASSSGGSGGYTF; d_call: TRBD1; cdr3_length: 13; clone_size: once; v_call: TRBV7-8; j_call: TRBJ1-2
cdr3_nt: TGCGCCAGCAGCTTCACCGGGACAGGGGGCATGAACACTGAAGCTTTCTTT; cdr3_aa: CASSFTGTGGMNTEAFF; d_call: TRBD1; cdr3_length: 17; clone_size: NA; v_call: TRBV5-1; j_call: TRBJ1-1
cdr3_nt: TGTGCTAGTGGTTTGGTCCCGGGACAGGGATACTACGAGCAGTACTTC; cdr3_aa: CASGLVPGQGYYEQYF; d_call: TRBD1; cdr3_length: 16; clone_size: NA; v_call: TRBV12-5; j_call: TRBJ2-7
cdr3_nt: TGTGCCAGCAGCTTAGGTCGGGGGATTGGGTCACCCCTCCACTTT; cdr3_aa: CASSLGRGIGSPLHF; d_call: NA; cdr3_length: 15; clone_size: few; v_call: TRBV7-2; j_call: TRBJ1-6
cdr3_nt: TGTGCCAGCAGCGACGGACAGGGCGGGAGCTCCTATAATTCACCCCTCCACTTT; cdr3_aa: CASSDGQGGSSYNSPLHF; d_call: TRBD1; cdr3_length: 18; clone_size: NA; v_call: TRBV7-8; j_call: TRBJ1-6
cdr3_nt: TGTGCCAGCAGTCCGGACAGTCGGGGGCTTAATTCACCCCTCCACTTT; cdr3_aa: CASSPDSRGLNSPLHF; d_call: NA; cdr3_length: 16; clone_size: NA; v_call: TRBV28; j_call: TRBJ1-6
cdr3_nt: TGTGCCATCAGTTTCGACAGGGCCCAGCCCCAGCATTTT; cdr3_aa: CAISFDRAQPQHF; d_call: TRBD1; cdr3_length: 13; clone_size: NA; v_call: TRBV10-3; j_call: TRBJ1-5
cdr3_nt: TGTGCCAGCAGCCCAGACAAGAACTATGGCTACACCTTC; cdr3_aa: CASSPDKNYGYTF; d_call: NA; cdr3_length: 13; clone_size: NA; v_call: TRBV5-4; j_call: TRBJ1-2
cdr3_nt: TGTGCCAGCAGCCTAGGTGGGGACAGTAATGAAAAACTGTTTTTT; cdr3_aa: CASSLGGDSNEKLFF; d_call: TRBD1; cdr3_length: 15; clone_size: once; v_call: TRBV7-9; j_call: TRBJ1-4
cdr3_nt: TGCGCCAGCAGTGTTAACTATGGCTACACCTTC; cdr3_aa: CASSVNYGYTF; d_call: NA; cdr3_length: 11; clone_size: NA; v_call: TRBV10-2; j_call: TRBJ1-2
cdr3_nt: TGTGCCAGCAGGCGACCCCAGGGATTTGAGACCCAGTACTTC; cdr3_aa: CASRRPQGFETQYF; d_call: NA; cdr3_length: 14; clone_size: NA; v_call: TRBV28; j_call: TRBJ2-5
cdr3_nt: TGTGTGGGGGGGTCCAGGCAAGAGACCCAGTACTTC; cdr3_aa: CVGGSRQETQYF; d_call: TRBD2; cdr3_length: 12; clone_size: NA; v_call: TRBV30; j_call: TRBJ2-5
cdr3_nt: TGTGCCTGGAGTGTAGAATACTCTGGAAACACCATATATTTT; cdr3_aa: CAWSVEYSGNTIYF; d_call: NA; cdr3_length: 14; clone_size: NA; v_call: TRBV30; j_call: TRBJ1-3
cdr3_nt: TGCGCCAGCAGCTTGGCGCCCCTCTCCTACAATGAGCAGTTCTTC; cdr3_aa: CASSLAPLSYNEQFF; d_call: NA; cdr3_length: 15; clone_size: NA; v_call: TRBV5-1; j_call: TRBJ2-1